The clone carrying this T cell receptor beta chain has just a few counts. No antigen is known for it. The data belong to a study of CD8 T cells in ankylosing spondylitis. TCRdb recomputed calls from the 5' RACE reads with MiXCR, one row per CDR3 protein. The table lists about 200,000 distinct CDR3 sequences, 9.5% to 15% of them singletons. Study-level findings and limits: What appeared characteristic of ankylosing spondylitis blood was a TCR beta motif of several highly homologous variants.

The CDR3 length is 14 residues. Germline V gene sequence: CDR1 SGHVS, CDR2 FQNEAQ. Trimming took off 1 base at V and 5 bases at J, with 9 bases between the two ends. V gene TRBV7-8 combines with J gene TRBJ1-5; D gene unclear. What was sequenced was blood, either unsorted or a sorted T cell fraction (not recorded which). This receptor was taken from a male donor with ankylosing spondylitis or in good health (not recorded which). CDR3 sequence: CASSLGSPDQPQHF. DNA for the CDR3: TGTGCCAGCAGCTTAGGGTCCCCGGATCAGCCCCAGCATTTT.